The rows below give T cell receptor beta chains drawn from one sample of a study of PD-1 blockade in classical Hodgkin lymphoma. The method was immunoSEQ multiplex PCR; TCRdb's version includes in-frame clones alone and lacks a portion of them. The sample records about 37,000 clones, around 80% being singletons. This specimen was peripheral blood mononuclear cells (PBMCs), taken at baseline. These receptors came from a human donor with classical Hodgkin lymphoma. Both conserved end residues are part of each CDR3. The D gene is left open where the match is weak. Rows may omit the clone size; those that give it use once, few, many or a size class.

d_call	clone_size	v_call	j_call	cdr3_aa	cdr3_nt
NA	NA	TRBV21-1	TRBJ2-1	CASSKGLAGAPGNEQFF	TGTGCCAGCAGCAAAGGTCTAGCGGGAGCGCCGGGCAATGAGCAGTTCTTC
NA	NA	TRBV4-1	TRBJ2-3	CASSQDRTSTDTQYF	TGCGCCAGCAGCCAAGACAGGACAAGCACAGATACGCAGTATTTT
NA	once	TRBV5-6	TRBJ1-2	CASSSPRARPNYGYTF	TGTGCCAGCAGCTCCCCCCGCGCAAGGCCTAACTATGGCTACACCTTC
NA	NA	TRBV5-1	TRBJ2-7	CASSVLVGYEQYF	TGCGCCAGCAGCGTCCTAGTGGGCTACGAGCAGTACTTC
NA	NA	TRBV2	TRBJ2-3	CASSDASSTDTQYF	TGTGCCAGCAGTGACGCGTCTAGCACAGATACGCAGTATTTT
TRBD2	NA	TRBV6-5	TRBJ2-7	CASSLSGRVYEQYF	TGTGCCAGCAGTCTTAGCGGGAGGGTCTACGAGCAGTACTTC
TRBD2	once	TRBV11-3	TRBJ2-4	CASSFGAGYIQYF	TGTGCCAGCAGCTTTGGAGCGGGGTACATTCAGTACTTC
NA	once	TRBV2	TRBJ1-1	CASRAGPQATEAFF	TGTGCCAGCAGGGCCGGGCCTCAGGCCACTGAAGCTTTCTTT
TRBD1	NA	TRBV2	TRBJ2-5	CASPSPKSPPRRCRLGQGETQYF	TGTGCCAGTCCATCGCCTAAAAGTCCGCCACGGAGGTGTAGGCTCGGACAGGGGGAGACCCAGTACTTC
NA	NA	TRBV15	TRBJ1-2	CATSRDAEVPKNYGYTF	TGTGCCACCAGCAGAGATGCTGAGGTACCCAAGAACTATGGCTACACCTTC
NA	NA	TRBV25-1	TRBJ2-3	CASSEWTDTQYF	TGTGCCAGCAGTGAATGGACAGATACGCAGTATTTT
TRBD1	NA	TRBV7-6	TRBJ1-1	CASSLQPGQGGEAFF	TGTGCCAGCAGCTTACAACCGGGACAGGGGGGAGAGGCTTTCTTT
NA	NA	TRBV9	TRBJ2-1	CARSPGGGGIEQFF	TGTGCCCGCAGCCCAGGGGGTGGGGGGATTGAGCAGTTCTTC
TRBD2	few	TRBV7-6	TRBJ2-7	CASSEGLAIYEQYF	TGTGCCAGCAGCGAGGGACTAGCTATCTACGAGCAGTACTTC
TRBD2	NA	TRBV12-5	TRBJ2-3	CASGRGVDTDTQYF	TGTGCTAGTGGGCGGGGGGTAGACACAGATACGCAGTATTTT
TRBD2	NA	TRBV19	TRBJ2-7	CASSSLAGVWNEQYF	TGTGCCAGTAGTTCCCTAGCGGGAGTCTGGAACGAGCAGTACTTC
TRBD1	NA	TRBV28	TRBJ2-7	CASSYRDRGHEQYF	TGTGCCAGCAGTTACCGGGACAGGGGCCACGAGCAGTACTTC
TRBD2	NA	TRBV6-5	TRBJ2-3	CASWSSGSPDTQYF	TGTGCCAGCTGGAGTAGCGGGAGCCCAGATACGCAGTATTTT
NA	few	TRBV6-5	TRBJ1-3	CASSYSIGLGGNTIYF	TGTGCCAGCAGTTACTCGATAGGCCTAGGGGGAAACACCATATATTTT
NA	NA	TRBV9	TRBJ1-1	CASSVGQNKNTEAFF	TGTGCCAGCAGCGTAGGACAGAACAAGAACACTGAAGCTTTCTTT
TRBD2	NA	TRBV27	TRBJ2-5	CASSLRLAGETQYF	TGTGCCAGCAGTTTACGACTAGCGGGAGAGACCCAGTACTTC
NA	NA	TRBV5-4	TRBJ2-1	CASSLEILAPDNEQFF	TGTGCCAGCAGCTTAGAGATCCTAGCGCCAGACAATGAGCAGTTCTTC